This TCR beta chain was sequenced in a study of OX40 agonist ivuxolimab in advanced cancers. Background on the study: At doses from 0.01 to 10 mg/kg, patients were given intravenous ivuxolimab every 2 weeks. Study-level findings and limits: Clonal expansion was seen in CD4+ and CD8+ blood T cells by week 6 at 0.1 to 3.0 mg/kg.

Concerning this clone itself: Its antigen is currently unknown.

Germline V gene data show CDR1 as MNHEY and CDR2 as SMNVEV (reference sequence). V was pared by 3 bases and J by 0 bases, with 20 bases of the junction left unmatched. The CDR3 runs to 20 residues. Method: immunoSEQ multiplex PCR; TCRdb's copy keeps in-frame clones and lacks some. Here the sample spans 30,000 or so clones, 90% being singletons. Patients had blood sampled at baseline and again on cycle 4 day 1 and cycle 7 day 1. The receptor was derived from an adult with an advanced solid tumor such as melanoma, head and neck, liver or kidney cancer. Sequencing was performed on CD4+ or CD8+ T cells sorted from blood, taken in a trial of the OX40 agonist ivuxolimab. The genes are TRBV27 and TRBJ2-7, with 7 positions matching TRBD1. CDR3 sequence: CASSFVAPTGSDGRSYEQYF. For the CDR3, the DNA is TGTGCCAGCAGTTTTGTGGCCCCGACAGGGTCGGACGGTCGCTCCTACGAGCAGTACTTC.